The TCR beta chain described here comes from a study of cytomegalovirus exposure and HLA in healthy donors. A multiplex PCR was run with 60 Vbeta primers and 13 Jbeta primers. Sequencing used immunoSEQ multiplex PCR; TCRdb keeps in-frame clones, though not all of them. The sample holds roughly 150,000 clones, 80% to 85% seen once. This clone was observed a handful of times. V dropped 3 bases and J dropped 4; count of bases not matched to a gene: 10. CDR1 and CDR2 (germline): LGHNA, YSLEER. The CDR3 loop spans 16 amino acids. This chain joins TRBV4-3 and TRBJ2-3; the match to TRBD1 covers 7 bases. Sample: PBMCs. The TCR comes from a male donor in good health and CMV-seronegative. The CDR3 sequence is CASSQNRGGGADTQYF. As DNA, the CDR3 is TGCGCCAGCAGCCAGAACAGGGGTGGGGGCGCAGATACGCAGTATTTT.